A single sample gave rise to the 22 T cell receptor beta chains below, sequenced in a study of CD8 T cells in ankylosing spondylitis (TCRdb year 2017). Library construction relied on 5' RACE. Sequenced on an Illumina HiSeq 2500. TCRdb passed the public sequencing reads through fastp at Q25 and MiXCR, retaining productive beta sequences. Rows are combined by CDR3 protein, so each entry shows the most common genes and DNA. The sample contains about 400,000 distinct CDR3 sequences, approximately 22% of them found a single time. Around 13% of the sample lies in the top ten. The source material was blood, either unsorted or a sorted T cell fraction (not recorded which). The receptor set was obtained from a male donor with ankylosing spondylitis or in good health (not recorded which).

The sample holds a few counts of this clonotype. V gene TRBV25-1 combines with J gene TRBJ1-6, with D uncertain. V lost 0 bases to trimming and J lost 11 bases, with 14 bases between them. This CDR3 is built from 15 residues. Germline assignment: CDR1 MGHDK and CDR2 SYGVNS. CDR3 bases: TGTGCCAGCAGTGAATATAAGGAGGTGGGGACACCCCTCCACTTT. It specifies CASSEYKEVGTPLHF.

The rearrangement uses TRBV29-1 and TRBJ1-2; D is unclear. The CDR3 is made up of 17 amino acids. Germline V gene sequence: CDR1 SQVTM, CDR2 ANQGSEA. V was pared by 1 base and J by 7 bases, with 25 bases between. The CDR3 loop is CSVEARSGNLPVGGYTF. The CDR3, as DNA: TGCAGCGTTGAAGCCCGATCGGGGAACCTCCCTGTGGGTGGCTACACCTTC.

The chain uses TRBV6-5 and TRBJ2-3; a possible D gene is TRBD1 (5 bases). This CDR3 contains 14 residues. Between the trimmed V and J ends, which lost 4 bases and 2 bases, there was a span of 10 bases. Germline loops: CDR1 MNHEY, CDR2 SVGAGI. The CDR3 nucleotides read TGTGCCAGCAGTTGCCAGACAGACACAGATACGCAGTATTTT. As protein: CASSCQTDTDTQYF.

This clonotype appeared a few times. The chain employs TRBV28 and TRBJ1-1, with a weak D call TRBD1 (6 bases). V lost 5 bases to trimming and J lost 4 bases, with 14 bases between them. Germline lookup yields CDR1 MDHEN and CDR2 SYDVKM. This CDR3 is built from 14 residues. The CDR3 region has the DNA TGTGCCAGCAGTCCAGGGGTCTGGGCCACTGAAGCTTTCTTT. This gives the protein CASSPGVWATEAFF.

This clonotype was found a few times. The genes are TRBV9 and TRBJ2-2, with 7 bases aligning to TRBD1. With V trimmed by 3 bases and J by 2 bases, 4 bases remained unmatched. The V gene's germline CDR1 is SGDLS and CDR2 YYNGEE. The CDR3 has 15 residues. The CDR3 coding sequence is TGTGCCAGCAGCGCGGGACAGCTAAACACCGGGGAGCTGTTTTTT. This codes for CASSAGQLNTGELFF.

V gene TRBV9 combines with J gene TRBJ2-6; D gene ambiguous. The germline V gene encodes CDR1 SGDLS and CDR2 YYNGEE. CDR3 size: 19 residues. The V and J ends lost 3 bases and 0 bases respectively, with 19 bases between them. The chain's CDR3 is CASSDSRGVTYSGANVLTF. DNA for the CDR3: TGTGCCAGCAGCGATTCCCGTGGCGTTACTTACTCTGGGGCCAACGTCCTGACTTTC.

The genes are TRBV20-1 and TRBJ2-4, with D uncertain. Germline V gene sequence: CDR1 DFQATT, CDR2 SNEGSKA (reference sequence). The ends were cut back, 3 bases at V and 0 bases at J, with 6 bases in the middle. The CDR3 loop spans 13 amino acids. CDR3 region: CSASALAKNIQYF. CDR3 DNA sequence: TGCAGTGCTAGTGCTCTAGCCAAAAACATTCAGTACTTC.

Here the CDR3 reads CASSSGTNNEQFF. In DNA, the CDR3 is TGTGCCAGCAGTTCGGGGACTAACAATGAGCAGTTCTTC. J is TRBJ2-1 and V is TRBV12-3 or TRBV12-4; 7 bases map to TRBD2. The V and J ends lost 4 bases and 5 bases, in that order; junction bases with no gene match: 2. This CDR3 comprises 13 residues.

V is TRBV30 and J is TRBJ2-2; 9 bases align to TRBD2. The J segment lost 3 bases and the V segment lost 1 base, leaving 9 bases of the junction unmatched. Germline CDR1 GTSNPN, CDR2 SVGIG (reference sequence). The CDR3 loop spans 17 amino acids. The CDR3, as DNA: TGTGCCTGGAGTGGTCTTAGTGGACTAGCGTACACCGGGGAGCTGTTTTTT. Its translation is CAWSGLSGLAYTGELFF.

This chain joins TRBV7-8 and TRBJ2-7; D not resolved. V lost 5 bases to trimming and J lost 5 bases, with 10 bases between them. CDR1 is SGHVS, CDR2 FQNEAQ, per germline. The CDR3 extends over 12 amino acids. CDR3 nucleotide sequence: TGTGCCAGCAGCCCCGCCCGGGACGAGCAGTACTTC. Amino acids: CASSPARDEQYF.

The rearrangement uses TRBV4-1 and TRBJ2-1; D perhaps matches TRBD2 (8 bases). The CDR3 has 17 residues. V lost 3 bases, J lost 7 bases, and 22 bases lay in between. Germline V gene lookup returns CDR1 MGHRA and CDR2 YSYEKL. The CDR3 is CASSHYPGGLEGNEQFF. The CDR3 coding sequence is TGCGCCAGCAGCCATTACCCAGGGGGACTAGAGGGGAATGAGCAGTTCTTC.

A few counts support this clonotype. The gene calls are TRBV11-2 and TRBJ2-3, with D perhaps being TRBD1 or TRBD2 (5 bases each). CDR1 SGHAT and CDR2 FQNNGV come from the germline V gene. This CDR3 is built from 16 residues. The ends were cut back, 4 bases at V and 1 base at J, with 15 bases in the middle. CDR3 DNA: TGTGCCAGCAGCTCACTAGGGGCCCAGGGCACAGATACGCAGTATTTT. This codes for CASSSLGAQGTDTQYF.

The CDR3 reads CASSLGGALEQFF. The CDR3 DNA reads TGTGCCAGCAGCTTAGGCGGGGCGCTGGAGCAGTTCTTC. The rearrangement links TRBV11-2 to TRBJ2-1, with a possible D match to TRBD2 (6 bases). Per germline, CDR1 SGHAT and CDR2 FQNNGV. The length of the CDR3 is 13 residues. Trimming pared 1 base from V and 10 bases from J, leaving 11 bases between.

This clonotype has just a few counts. The chain couples TRBV12-3 or TRBV12-4 to TRBJ1-2, with TRBD1 identical over 7 bases. The CDR3 spans 13 residues. J gave up 4 bases and V 4 bases, and 3 bases lay outside the gene matches. CDR3 in DNA: TGTGCCAGCAGTTCCCCAGGGGGCTATGGCTACACCTTC. Translation gives CASSSPGGYGYTF.

This clonotype was picked up a small number of times. The chain links TRBV20-1 to TRBJ2-7; weak D call: TRBD1 (6 bases). This CDR3 has 15 amino acids. Germline V gene lookup returns CDR1 DFQATT and CDR2 SNEGSKA (reference sequence). Trimming shortened V by 2 bases and J by 0 bases, and 14 bases separated the two germline ends. The DNA for the CDR3 is TGCAGTGCTAGAAGACAGGAGACAAGCTCCTACGAGCAGTACTTC. Amino acid sequence: CSARRQETSSYEQYF.

This clonotype was observed a handful of times. CDR3 nucleotides: TGTGCCAGCACACCGGGACAGCCCTACGAGCAGTACTTC. It yields the protein CASTPGQPYEQYF. V usage is TRBV12-3 or TRBV12-4 and J usage is TRBJ2-7; TRBD1 agrees at 7 bases. With V trimmed by 7 bases and J by 2 bases, 5 bases remained unmatched. The CDR3 extends over 13 amino acids.

This clonotype was seen more than once but under ten times. The chain links TRBV7-9 to TRBJ2-7; maybe TRBD1 (6 bases). Germline V CDR1 and CDR2: SEHNR, FQNEAQ (reference sequence). The CDR3 runs to 13 residues. V lost 6 bases and J lost 3, with 12 bases in between. The CDR3: CASSPRQDYEQYF. The CDR3 nucleotides read TGTGCCAGCAGTCCCAGACAGGACTACGAGCAGTACTTC.

This clonotype was seen a few times. This chain uses TRBV9 with TRBJ2-3, with 8 bases matching TRBD1. Germline V lookup: CDR1 SGDLS, CDR2 YYNGEE. V shed 7 bases, J shed 2 bases, and the junction held 15 bases outside the gene matches. CDR3 length: 17 residues. The CDR3, as DNA: TGTGCCAGCGAGCCCCGAGGTTCGGGACAGGACACAGATACGCAGTATTTT. Translated, it gives CASEPRGSGQDTDTQYF.

This clonotype was seen a handful of times. The gene calls are TRBV4-1 and TRBJ2-1; no definite D call. The germline gives CDR1 MGHRA, CDR2 YSYEKL. This CDR3 region has 13 residues. With 6 bases removed from V and 3 bases from J, the gap between germline ends came to 9 bases. CDR3 in DNA: TGCGCCAGCAGAGGCCATGACTACAATGAGCAGTTCTTC. This sequence encodes CASRGHDYNEQFF.

The rearrangement uses TRBV4-1 and TRBJ2-7; D might be TRBD1 (6 bases). This CDR3 spans 16 amino acids. Germline V gives CDR1 MGHRA, CDR2 YSYEKL. The V and J ends lost 3 bases and 1 base respectively, with 16 bases between them. CDR3 nucleotide sequence: TGCGCCAGCAGCCAGGTCCTGCAGGGGAAGTCCTACGAGCAGTACTTC. It encodes CASSQVLQGKSYEQYF.

J is TRBJ2-1 and V is TRBV7-8; D is unresolved. The CDR3 is made up of 16 amino acids. Trimming took off 0 bases at V and 0 bases at J, with 9 bases between the two ends. CDR1 and CDR2 (germline): SGHVS, FQNEAQ. In nucleotides, the CDR3 is TGTGCCAGCAGCTTAGCGATGCGGAACTCCTACAATGAGCAGTTCTTC. Translation: CASSLAMRNSYNEQFF.

The rearrangement joins TRBV6-2 or TRBV6-3 to TRBJ2-7, with D unresolved. This CDR3 comprises 11 residues. Germline V gene sequence: CDR1 MNHEY, CDR2 SVGEGT. Trimming took off 7 bases at V and 2 bases at J, with 6 bases between the two ends. The CDR3 DNA follows: TGTGCCAGCACAAGCGCCTACGAGCAGTACTTC. This encodes CASTSAYEQYF.